This T cell receptor beta chain originates from a study of identical twins. This clonotype was seen only a few times. Its antigen is not known. Germline loops: CDR1 MNHEY, CDR2 SVGEGT. Trimming removed 7 bases from V and 7 bases from J; junction bases left unmatched: 10. CDR3 length equals 15 residues. MiXCR was run by TCRdb on the 5' RACE reads, yielding one entry per CDR3 protein. The data hold 690,000 or so distinct CDR3 sequences, with approximately 6% observed a single time. Notes on the study in general: Alpha sequences out of frame and shared by twins had excess low generation probability.

This sequence originates from a young man in good health. The sample consisted of naive T cells sorted from blood. V is TRBV6-2 or TRBV6-3 and J is TRBJ2-1; 10 bases map to TRBD1. The CDR3 bases are TGTGCCAGCAAAAGGAGGGGACAGGGGAAGAATGAGCAGTTCTTC. It yields the protein CASKRRGQGKNEQFF.